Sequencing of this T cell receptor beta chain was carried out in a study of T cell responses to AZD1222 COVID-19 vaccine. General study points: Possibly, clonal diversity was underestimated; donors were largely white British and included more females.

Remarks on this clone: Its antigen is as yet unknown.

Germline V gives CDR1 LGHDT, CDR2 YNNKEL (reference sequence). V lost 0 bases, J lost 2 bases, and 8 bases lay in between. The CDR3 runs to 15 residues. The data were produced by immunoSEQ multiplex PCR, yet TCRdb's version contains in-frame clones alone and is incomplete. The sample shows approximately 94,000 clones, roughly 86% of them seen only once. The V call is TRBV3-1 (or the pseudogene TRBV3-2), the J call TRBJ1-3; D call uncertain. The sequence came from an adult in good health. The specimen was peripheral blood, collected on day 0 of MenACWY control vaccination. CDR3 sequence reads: CASSQDRSPGNTIYF. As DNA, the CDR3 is TGTGCCAGCAGCCAAGACCGCTCCCCTGGAAACACCATATATTTT.